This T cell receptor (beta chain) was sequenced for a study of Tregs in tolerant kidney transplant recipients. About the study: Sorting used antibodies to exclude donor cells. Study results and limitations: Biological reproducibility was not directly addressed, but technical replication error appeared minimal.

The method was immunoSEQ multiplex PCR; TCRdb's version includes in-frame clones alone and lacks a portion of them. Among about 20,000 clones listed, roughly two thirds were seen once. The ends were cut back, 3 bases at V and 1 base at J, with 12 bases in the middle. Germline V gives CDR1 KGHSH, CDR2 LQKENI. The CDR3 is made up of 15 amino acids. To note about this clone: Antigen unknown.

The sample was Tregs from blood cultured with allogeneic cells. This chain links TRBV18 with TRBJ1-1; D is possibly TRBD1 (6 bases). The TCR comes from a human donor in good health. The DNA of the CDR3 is TGTGCCAGCTCACCCTCACAGGGCGGGAACACTGAAGCTTTCTTT. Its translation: CASSPSQGGNTEAFF.